The TCR beta chain under discussion was sequenced for a study of T cell repertoires in cytomegalovirus infection (dated by TCRdb to the late 2010s). With regard to the full study: The peptide stimulations were aimed at well-studied HLA-B-restricted epitopes as well as recently identified HLA-C-restricted CMV epitopes, whose presentation resists viral immunomodulation. The HLA type of each donor mattered for the analysis, because public TCR beta signatures pointed to carriage of CMV infection along with the matching HLA type.

The paper as a whole reports these results and caveats: Cumulative frequency of public TCR beta family members discriminated carriers of CMV infection plus the relevant HLA type in this cohort and an independent 352-donor cohort. The ex vivo response was dominated by HLA-C-restricted CMV-specific TCR beta clonotypes, which also provided the single most frequent clonotype in two of eight donors.

This clonotype was recorded at least ten times. The clone's antigen remains unknown. No base qualities exist here, and no much larger clone lies one base off it. The run used an Illumina HiSeq 1500. TCRdb reprocessing: public reads trimmed at Q25 with fastp, clones called with MiXCR, in-frame beta chains kept. Under each unique CDR3 protein, matching rows form one entry showing the most common genes and DNA. This sample lists approximately 390,000 distinct CDR3 sequences; around a third were detected once. The top ten constitute roughly 12% of the sample. This sample's treatment or condition label indicates: in vitro stimulation with specific CMV peptide epitopes to enrich CMV-specific T cells. The clonotype originates from a human donor in good health (CMV status not recorded). Some clones in this sample may be carry-over from other donors' samples. This specimen was cultured PBMCs, taken from culture after CMV antigen stimulation.

The sequenced DNA: TGCGCCAGCAGCCAAGATAATAGGGGCAAAAGCAATCAGCCCCAGCATTTT. This yields the protein CASSQDNRGKSNQPQHF. The chain joins TRBV4-1 to TRBJ1-5; TRBD1 is a possible D gene, resting on 5 matching bases. Counted from cysteine to phenylalanine, this CDR3 has 17 amino acids. Left in the record is the CDR3 DNA by itself, 51 bases read in frame from the first base. CDR1 and CDR2 are drawn from the germline V gene: MGHRA, YSYEKL. Cut back by 0 bases and 1 base, the V and J ends lie 13 bases apart.